This entry lists 32 T cell receptor beta chains sequenced from one sample in a study of blood T cell repertoires in COVID-19 (dated by TCRdb to between 2020 and 2021). Library preparation was by the immunoSEQ multiplex PCR assay. The table was pulled from immuneACCESS by TCRdb, which kept in-frame rearrangements only. Such tables lose some clones; where checked, under half of the loss comes from unresolved V genes, and the rest has no known cause. The sample table lists roughly 100,000 clones, approximately 92% of them with a count of one. Approximately 1.9% of the sample goes to the ten largest clones. Material for sequencing was peripheral blood. These receptors originate from a woman aged 50 to 60 with COVID-19, enrolled during active disease.

This clone was counted only a few times. Other DNA sequences in the same sample also yield this CDR3. The chain combines TRBV7-3 with TRBJ1-1; 7 bases line up with TRBD1. V shed 2 bases and J 5 bases; nucleotides not matched to a gene: 2. The germline V gene has CDR1 SGHTA and CDR2 FQGTGA. The CDR3 contains 13 residues. CDR3 nucleotides: TGTGCCAGCAGCTTATCAGGGGGAACTGAAGCTTTCTTT. This sequence encodes CASSLSGGTEAFF.

This clone appeared a single time. The V call is TRBV30, the J call TRBJ2-3; D perhaps matches TRBD1 (6 bases). This CDR3 is built from 15 residues. Between the trimmed V and J ends, which lost 4 bases and 0 bases, there was a span of 14 bases. The germline V gene encodes CDR1 GTSNPN and CDR2 SVGIG (reference sequence). The CDR3 coding sequence is TGTGCCTGGAACGGGGACAAGGGGAGCACAGATACGCAGTATTTT. It specifies CAWNGDKGSTDTQYF.

The chain combines TRBV2 with TRBJ1-6; 9 nucleotides agree with TRBD1. V lost 10 bases to trimming and J lost 6 bases; unmatched junction nucleotides: 7. The length of the CDR3 is 14 residues. Germline CDR1 is SNHLY and CDR2 is FYNNEI. The CDR3 bases are TGTGCCATCGAACAGGACAGGGGTAATTCACCCCTCCACTTT. Translated: CAIEQDRGNSPLHF.

This clone was recorded once. This chain uses TRBV7-9 with TRBJ1-2; 7 bases fit TRBD1. Trimming removed 4 bases from V and 3 bases from J; junction bases left unmatched: 2. Per the germline V gene, CDR1 is SEHNR and CDR2 is FQNEAQ (reference sequence). CDR3 size: 13 residues. CDR3 nucleotide sequence: TGTGCCAGCAGCTCGGGACAGTACTATGGCTACACCTTC. Translated, it gives CASSSGQYYGYTF.

V is TRBV24-1 and J is TRBJ1-5; 10 positions agree with TRBD1. CDR3 length: 15 residues. The V segment lost 4 bases and the J segment 5 bases; nucleotides outside the gene matches: 4. Germline V gene sequence: CDR1 KGHDR, CDR2 SFDVKD. CDR3 amino acids: CATSDPGTGDQPQHF. The DNA for the CDR3 is TGTGCCACCAGTGACCCCGGGACAGGGGATCAGCCCCAGCATTTT.

This chain links TRBV12-3 or TRBV12-4 with TRBJ1-1; D is undetermined. The CDR3 contains 12 residues. V was shortened by 8 bases and J by 8 bases, with 15 bases between the two germline ends. The CDR3 is CASSGVRGEAFF. The CDR3 coding sequence is TGTGCCAGCTCCGGGGTCCGTGGGGAAGCTTTCTTT.

The CDR3 is CASTVLGLAGIIDTQYF. In nucleotides, the CDR3 is TGTGCCAGCACCGTACTGGGACTAGCGGGGATCATAGATACGCAGTATTTT. The chain links TRBV28 to TRBJ2-3; 13 bases agree with TRBD2. The ends lost 7 bases at V and 5 bases at J; junction bases unmatched: 12. Germline CDR1 reads MDHEN; CDR2 reads SYDVKM. The CDR3 runs to 17 residues. The full variable domain, its missing parts supplied by reference TRBV28 and TRBJ2-3, is DVKVTQSSRYLVKRTGEKVFLECVQDMDHENMFWYRQDPGLGLRLIYFSYDVKMKEKGDIPEGYSVSREKKERFSLILESASTNQTSMYLCASTVLGLAGIIDTQYFGPGTRLTVL.

The chain combines TRBV21-1 with TRBJ2-3; the D call of TRBD1 is as the table states it, not checked on the DNA. TRBV21-1 is termed a pseudogene. The CDR3 sequence is 17 residues long. The DNA for the CDR3 is TGTGCCAGCAGCAAAGAATTTGTGGGGCCCCTCCGGGATACGCAGTATTTT. Its protein is CASSKEFVGPLRDTQYF.

CDR3 amino acids: CASSHTLRQGQNTEAFF. The CDR3 DNA reads as TGTGCCAGCAGTCACACTCTCAGACAGGGGCAGAACACTGAAGCTTTCTTT. The chain carries TRBV6-4 and TRBJ1-1; TRBD1 matches at 8 bases. Germline V CDR1 and CDR2: MRHNA, SNTAGT. The ends lost 5 bases at V and 1 base at J; junction bases unmatched: 12. The CDR3 runs to 17 residues.

This clone was seen a few times. This chain uses TRBV7-8 with TRBJ1-1, with 9 bases aligning to TRBD1. In germline, CDR1 is SGHVS, CDR2 FQNEAQ. The CDR3 covers 17 residues. Trimming took 4 bases from V and 1 from J; bases not matched to a gene: 10. The CDR3 nucleotides are TGTGCCAGCAGCTCAGGGACAGGGAAAATAGGGAACACTGAAGCTTTCTTT. Its protein product is CASSSGTGKIGNTEAFF.

This chain uses TRBV5-8 with TRBJ1-4; D not certain. Trimming took 6 bases from V and 7 from J, leaving 22 bases between them. The CDR3 length is 16 residues. Germline CDR1 reads SGHTS; CDR2 reads YDEGEE. The CDR3 loop reads CASTLSFPGKGEKLFF. For the CDR3, the DNA is TGTGCCAGCACCCTTAGCTTCCCGGGGAAGGGTGAAAAACTGTTTTTT.

This clone was detected only a few times. This chain connects TRBV19 to TRBJ2-7; a possible D gene is TRBD2 (6 bases). Deletions cut 9 bases from V and 4 bases from J, with 16 bases between. The CDR3 is 13 amino acids. The germline V gene encodes CDR1 LNHDA and CDR2 SQIVND (reference sequence). This CDR3 is CAREITGVYEQYV. As DNA, the CDR3 is TGTGCCAGGGAAATTACGGGAGTATACGAGCAGTACGTC.

The V call is TRBV4-1, the J call TRBJ2-5; tentative D call: TRBD2 (7 bases). The CDR3 sequence is 15 residues long. V was trimmed by 4 bases and J by 5 bases, leaving 17 bases between them. The germline V gene encodes CDR1 MGHRA and CDR2 YSYEKL. The CDR3 nucleotides are TGCGCCAGCAGCCTTATCGGGGGGCCTGGTGAGACCCAGTACTTC. This translates into CASSLIGGPGETQYF.

The V call is TRBV7-2, the J call TRBJ1-1; TRBD1 is a possible D gene (5 bases). Trimming removed 6 bases from V and 4 bases from J, with 18 bases in between. This CDR3 has 15 amino acids. Per germline, CDR1 SGHTA and CDR2 FQGNSA. The CDR3 region has the DNA TGTGCCAGCAGTGCCGCTTCCGGAAGGGGCACTGAAGCTTTCTTT. Its protein is CASSAASGRGTEAFF.

The CDR3 loop reads CASKAGGYTF. CDR3 nucleotides: TGTGCCAGTAAGGCGGGAGGCTACACCTTC. The chain recombines TRBV19 with TRBJ1-2; D not resolved. Between the trimmed V and J ends, which lost 7 bases and 8 bases, there was a span of 8 bases. Germline CDR1 is LNHDA and CDR2 is SQIVND (reference sequence). The CDR3 extends over 10 amino acids.

Only one count was recorded for this clone. This rearrangement joins TRBV2 to TRBJ1-2; possibly TRBD1 for D (6 bases). Looked up from germline, CDR1 is SNHLY and CDR2 is FYNNEI. The CDR3 is made up of 15 amino acids. Trimming shortened V by 4 bases and J by 2 bases, and 14 bases separated the two germline ends. The CDR3, as DNA: TGTGCCAGCAGTGGGGGGCTCTCGTTCAACTATGGCTACACCTTC. It encodes CASSGGLSFNYGYTF.

V usage is TRBV5-4 and J usage is TRBJ2-1; D is perhaps TRBD1 (6 bases). The CDR3 runs 15 residues. The germline V and J ends were trimmed by 0 bases and 4 bases, with 11 bases remaining between them. Germline loops: CDR1 SGHNT, CDR2 YYREEE (reference sequence). As DNA, the CDR3 is TGTGCCAGCAGCTTGGCCATAGGACAGTACAATGAGCAGTTCTTC. It is translated as CASSLAIGQYNEQFF. The full variable domain, rest sourced from reference TRBV5-4 and TRBJ2-1, is ETGVTQSPTHLIKTRGQQVTLRCSSQSGHNTVSWYQQALGQGPQFIFQYYREEENGRGNFPPRFSGLQFPNYSSELNVNALELDDSALYLCASSLAIGQYNEQFFGPGTRLTVL.

The rearrangement links TRBV19 to TRBJ2-5; maybe TRBD1 (6 bases). CDR1 LNHDA and CDR2 SQIVND come from the germline V gene (reference sequence). The CDR3 has 13 amino acids. V was shortened by 6 bases and J by 5 bases, with 13 bases between the two germline ends. The CDR3 spells CASRPRGGETQYF. The DNA for the CDR3 is TGTGCCAGTAGACCCAGGGGTGGGGAGACCCAGTACTTC.

The rearrangement joins TRBV19 to TRBJ2-6; D ambiguous. Trimming took off 9 bases at V and 0 bases at J, with 9 bases between the two ends. Germline values: CDR1 LNHDA, CDR2 SQIVND (reference sequence). CDR3 length: 14 amino acids. The CDR3: CASRPFSGANVLTF. In DNA, the CDR3 is TGTGCCAGCAGGCCGTTCTCTGGGGCCAACGTCCTGACTTTC. Variable domain in full (rest from reference TRBV19 and TRBJ2-6): DGGITQSPKYLFRKEGQNVTLSCEQNLNHDAMYWYRQDPGQGLRLIYYSQIVNDFQKGDIAEGYSVSREKKESFPLTVTSAQKNPTAFYLCASRPFSGANVLTFGAGSRLTVL.

The V call is TRBV12-5, the J call TRBJ2-7; TRBD2 might be the D (6 bases). The CDR3 is made up of 16 amino acids. Per the germline V gene, CDR1 is LGHNT and CDR2 is FRNRAP. The germline V and J ends were trimmed by 6 bases and 7 bases, with 25 bases remaining between them. CDR3 sequence reads: CASGSIGSSLGGEQYF. In nucleotides, the CDR3 is TGTGCTAGTGGGTCGATAGGGTCGTCACTTGGAGGGGAGCAGTACTTC.

The chain recombines TRBV19 with TRBJ1-5, with D perhaps matching TRBD1 (6 bases). Per germline, CDR1 LNHDA and CDR2 SQIVND (reference sequence). The V gene lost 4 bases and the J gene lost 1 base, with 11 bases spanning the gap. The CDR3 length is 15 residues. CDR3 loop: CASSTSGESNQPQHF. In DNA, the CDR3 is TGTGCCAGTAGTACATCAGGGGAAAGCAATCAGCCCCAGCATTTT.

The chain recombines TRBV27 with TRBJ1-5; D unresolved. There are 13 residues in the CDR3. Trimming stripped 3 bases from V and 6 bases from J, with 9 bases between. CDR1 MNHEY and CDR2 SMNVEV come from the germline V gene (reference sequence). The CDR3 DNA follows: TGTGCCAGCAGTTTCTCCCCCGTTCAGCCCCAGCATTTT. Residues: CASSFSPVQPQHF.

The CDR3 is CASSRQSTLGPGNTIYF. The CDR3 DNA sequence: TGTGCCAGCAGCCGACAGTCCACCCTGGGGCCTGGAAACACCATATATTTT. V and J are TRBV14 and TRBJ1-3; TRBD1 is a possible D gene (5 bases). CDR1 and CDR2 from the germline V gene are SGHDN and FVKESK. The length of the CDR3 is 17 residues. Trimming took 4 bases from V and 2 from J, leaving 18 bases between them. Full variable domain (remainder filled in from reference TRBV14 and TRBJ1-3): EAGVTQFPSHSVIEKGQTVTLRCDPISGHDNLYWYRRVMGKEIKFLLHFVKESKQDESGMPNNRFLAERTGGTYSTLKVQPAELEDSGVYFCASSRQSTLGPGNTIYFGEGSWLTVV.

The V and J genes are TRBV4-1 and TRBJ2-3, with 8 bases lining up with TRBD1. Germline CDR1 reads MGHRA; CDR2 reads YSYEKL. The CDR3 is made up of 19 amino acids. The V gene end was trimmed by 0 bases and the J gene end by 0 bases; junction bases not matched to a gene: 11. The CDR3 nucleotides read TGCGCCAGCAGCCAAGATAGCCAGGGGGCAATTGGGAGCACAGATACGCAGTATTTT. It encodes CASSQDSQGAIGSTDTQYF.

This clone was seen more than once but under ten times. V is TRBV7-8 and J is TRBJ1-2; 7 positions match TRBD1. CDR1 and CDR2 (germline): SGHVS, FQNEAQ. Germline trimming cut 0 bases from V and 0 bases from J; bases unmatched to any gene: 1. This CDR3 spans 15 amino acids. The DNA of the CDR3 is TGTGCCAGCAGCTTAGCTCAGGGGGCTAACTATGGCTACACCTTC. Translation gives CASSLAQGANYGYTF.

The chain combines TRBV5-3 with TRBJ1-3; the D gene is possibly TRBD1 (5 bases). TRBV5-3 is an ORF, and what it does is uncertain. V was trimmed by 6 bases and J by 0 bases, leaving 7 bases between them. The CDR3 has 13 amino acids. CDR3 sequence (DNA): TGTGCCAGAACCGACAGCTCTGGAAACACCATATATTTT. This gives the protein CARTDSSGNTIYF.

In its sample, this clone was seen once. The rearrangement joins TRBV6-2 or TRBV6-3 to TRBJ2-2; D possibly corresponds to TRBD2 (5 bases). Per the germline V gene, CDR1 is MNHEY and CDR2 is SVGEGT. V was shortened by 4 bases and J by 4 bases, with 7 bases between the two germline ends. CDR3 size: 13 residues. The CDR3 is CASSSSLTGELFF. In nucleotides, the CDR3 is TGTGCCAGCAGTTCTAGCCTCACCGGGGAGCTGTTTTTT.

This sequence joins TRBV5-4 and TRBJ1-6, with D possibly being TRBD1 (6 bases). CDR1 SGHNT and CDR2 YYREEE come from the germline V gene (reference sequence). This CDR3 is built from 15 residues. V lost 0 bases to trimming and J lost 5 bases, with 9 bases between them. The CDR3 DNA follows: TGTGCCAGCAGCTTGGCCCAGGGGAATAATTCACCCCTCCACTTT. Its translation: CASSLAQGNNSPLHF.

The V gene is TRBV6-2 or TRBV6-3, the J gene TRBJ2-3, with 7 bases identical to TRBD1. CDR1 is MNHEY, CDR2 SVGEGT, per germline. Unmatched junction bases numbered 6, after V lost 6 bases and J lost 6 bases. The CDR3 sequence is 13 residues long. As DNA, the CDR3 is TGTGCCAGCAGCGGGACAGATTCTGATACGCAGTATTTT. This encodes CASSGTDSDTQYF.

This clone has only one observation. V gene TRBV7-2 combines with J gene TRBJ2-3; TRBD2 matches at 13 bases. Germline V lookup: CDR1 SGHTA, CDR2 FQGNSA. CDR3 length: 17 amino acids. V gave up 4 bases and J gave up 1 base; unmatched junction bases: 5. The CDR3 protein is CASSSTSGGRRTDTQYF. The CDR3 DNA follows: TGTGCCAGCAGCTCGACTAGCGGGGGGCGTCGCACAGATACGCAGTATTTT.

This chain connects TRBV10-3 to TRBJ1-6; TRBD1 matches at 12 bases. CDR3 size: 17 residues. V lost 5 bases, J lost 5 bases, and 7 bases stayed unmatched. Germline V lookup: CDR1 ENHRY, CDR2 SYGVKD. The CDR3 here is CAISLGTGGFNNSPLHF. The CDR3 region has the DNA TGTGCCATCAGTTTAGGGACAGGGGGCTTCAATAATTCACCCCTCCACTTT.

This chain joins TRBV7-3 and TRBJ1-6, with no clear D. The V gene's germline CDR1 is SGHTA and CDR2 FQGTGA. The CDR3 runs to 13 residues. Trimming stripped 4 bases from V and 9 bases from J, with 10 bases between. The CDR3 DNA reads as TGTGCCAGCAGCTCCGAAGAGGGTTCACCCCTCCACTTT. Its protein product is CASSSEEGSPLHF.